Presented here are 15 T cell receptor beta chains from one specimen sequenced in a study of shared clonotypes between healthy human individuals. Measured with immunoSEQ multiplex PCR; TCRdb has only the in-frame clones, and not every one. The sample lists some 2,400,000 clones, approximately 94% occurring once. The sample comprised naive CD4+ T cells sorted from blood. Subset described: CD45RA+ positively selected. These receptor sequences come from a man between 18 and 29 years old in good health.

The chain employs TRBV5-1 and TRBJ2-1, with 12 bases lining up with TRBD2. Germline CDR1 and CDR2: SGHRS and YFSETQ. V shed 4 bases, J shed 1 base, and the junction held 18 bases outside the gene matches. The CDR3 spans 21 residues. This CDR3 is CASSHTSLTSGGAPSYNEQFF. CDR3 DNA sequence: TGCGCCAGCAGCCACACCTCCCTGACTAGCGGGGGTGCGCCGTCCTACAATGAGCAGTTCTTC.

This chain connects TRBV5-5 to TRBJ2-7, with 10 bases fitting TRBD2. This CDR3 is built from 16 residues. Germline values: CDR1 SGHKS, CDR2 YYEKEE (reference sequence). V lost 0 bases to trimming and J lost 2 bases; unmatched junction nucleotides: 5. CDR3 coding DNA: TGTGCCAGCAGCTTGGGTCGGCTAGCGGGAGCCTACGAGCAGTACTTC. It translates to CASSLGRLAGAYEQYF.

In this sample, this clone turned up a few times. The gene calls are TRBV19 and TRBJ1-6; weak D call: TRBD1 (5 bases). This CDR3 is built from 15 residues. Looked up from germline, CDR1 is LNHDA and CDR2 is SQIVND (reference sequence). The germline V and J ends were trimmed by 4 bases and 6 bases, with 13 bases remaining between them. CDR3 protein: CASSTPGRGNSPLHF. The CDR3 coding sequence is TGTGCCAGTAGTACGCCGGGACGGGGTAATTCACCCCTCCACTTT.

The rearrangement links TRBV30 to TRBJ2-3; 8 bases are a match to TRBD1. Germline CDR1 reads GTSNPN; CDR2 reads SVGIG (reference sequence). The CDR3 contains 15 residues. V lost 5 bases and J lost 4; bases outside the gene matches: 11. CDR3 DNA: TGTGCCTGGTCTTCCGGACAGGGAGTGCCAGATACGCAGTATTTT. Translation gives CAWSSGQGVPDTQYF.

The rearrangement links TRBV18 to TRBJ2-5, with 7 positions matching TRBD1. After removal of 3 bases from V and 3 bases from J, the junction contained 1 base not matched to a gene. Germline CDR1 is KGHSH and CDR2 is LQKENI. This CDR3 is built from 13 residues. The CDR3 spells CASSPTGKETQYF. CDR3 nucleotide sequence: TGTGCCAGCTCACCGACAGGGAAAGAGACCCAGTACTTC.

The rearrangement links TRBV5-8 to TRBJ1-5; 8 bases are shared with TRBD1. This CDR3 comprises 17 residues. V gave up 3 bases and J gave up 2 bases; unmatched junction bases: 10. The germline V gene has CDR1 SGHTS and CDR2 YDEGEE. The CDR3, as DNA: TGTGCCAGCAGCTGGAGGACAGGGTATTCGGGCAATCAGCCCCAGCATTTT. Its translation is CASSWRTGYSGNQPQHF.

The chain joins TRBV6-5 to TRBJ2-7; D call uncertain. The V gene lost 6 bases and the J gene lost 0 bases, with 15 bases spanning the gap. Germline lookup yields CDR1 MNHEY and CDR2 SVGAGI. This CDR3 region has 15 residues. In nucleotides, the CDR3 is TGTGCCAGCAGCCTCGGACCGGCGAGCTCCTACGAGCAGTACTTC. Its protein is CASSLGPASSYEQYF.

This clone was seen only once. V is TRBV27 and J is TRBJ2-1; 9 nucleotides line up with TRBD2. The CDR3 is 16 residues long. V dropped 5 bases and J dropped 8; count of bases not matched to a gene: 13. Germline V gene lookup returns CDR1 MNHEY and CDR2 SMNVEV (reference sequence). The DNA of the CDR3 is TGTGCCAGCAGTCTTATGTTCCTAGCGGGGTCGCATGAGCAGTTCTTC. Its protein product is CASSLMFLAGSHEQFF.

This clone has only one observation. V gene TRBV7-2 combines with J gene TRBJ2-7; D is possibly TRBD2 (5 bases). The CDR3 totals 15 residues. Looked up from germline, CDR1 is SGHTA and CDR2 is FQGNSA. Trimming stripped 5 bases from V and 2 bases from J, with 16 bases between. The CDR3 protein is CASSPLFDGTYEQYF. The CDR3 bases are TGTGCCAGCAGCCCCCTGTTCGACGGGACCTACGAGCAGTACTTC.

The genes are TRBV5-6 and TRBJ1-2, with 7 positions matching TRBD1. Germline-derived CDR1 and CDR2 are SGHDT and YYEEEE. V lost 7 bases, J lost 4 bases, and 10 bases stayed unmatched. The CDR3 runs 14 residues. CDR3 nucleotide sequence: TGTGCCAGCCTTACTCGACAGGGCACCTATGGCTACACCTTC. The encoded protein is CASLTRQGTYGYTF. The complete variable domain, with remaining parts taken from reference TRBV5-6 and TRBJ1-2, reads DAGVTQSPTHLIKTRGQQVTLRCSPKSGHDTVSWYQQALGQGPQFIFQYYEEEERQRGNFPDRFSGHQFPNYSSELNVNALLLGDSALYLCASLTRQGTYGYTFGSGTRLTVV.

This chain joins TRBV7-2 and TRBJ1-3, with 7 bases identical to TRBD1. Germline V gene lookup returns CDR1 SGHTA and CDR2 FQGNSA. The V gene end was trimmed by 4 bases and the J gene end by 2 bases; junction bases not matched to a gene: 5. The length of the CDR3 is 15 residues. This CDR3 reads CASSSTGTAGNTIYF. As DNA, the CDR3 is TGTGCCAGCAGCTCCACCGGGACAGCTGGAAACACCATATATTTT.

The chain joins TRBV18 to TRBJ1-6; D ambiguous. This CDR3 contains 16 residues. Germline loops: CDR1 KGHSH, CDR2 LQKENI. Trimming took 6 bases from V and 6 from J, leaving 18 bases between them. CDR3 in amino acids: CASSKGKEAGNSPLHF. As DNA, the CDR3 is TGTGCCAGCTCCAAGGGAAAAGAAGCGGGTAATTCACCCCTCCACTTT.

This CDR3 is CASSRVHSAEAFF. The CDR3 coding sequence is TGTGCCAGTAGTAGGGTACATAGCGCTGAAGCTTTCTTT. The V and J genes are TRBV19 and TRBJ1-1; no clear D. In germline, CDR1 is LNHDA, CDR2 SQIVND (reference sequence). Trimming pared 4 bases from V and 6 bases from J, leaving 12 bases between. The CDR3 sequence is 13 residues long.

The V and J genes are TRBV6-1 and TRBJ1-2; TRBD1 might be the D (5 bases). Trimming cost V 4 bases and J 1 base, with 16 bases left between them. The CDR3 consists of 16 residues. Germline CDR1 MNHNS, CDR2 SASEGT. The CDR3 loop reads CASSVTGTEINYGYTF. CDR3 in DNA: TGTGCCAGCAGTGTTACCGGGACGGAGATTAACTATGGCTACACCTTC.

This CDR3 is CASSKQGTNQPQHF. CDR3 nucleotides: TGTGCCAGTAGTAAACAGGGTACCAATCAGCCCCAGCATTTT. The chain uses TRBV19 and TRBJ1-5, with a possible D match to TRBD1 (6 bases). Trimming took 4 bases from V and 3 from J, leaving 10 bases between them. The CDR3 totals 14 residues. CDR1 is LNHDA, CDR2 SQIVND, per germline (reference sequence).